The rows below give T cell receptor beta chains drawn from one sample of a study of T cell responses to AZD1222 COVID-19 vaccine. Sequencing used immunoSEQ multiplex PCR; TCRdb keeps in-frame clones, though not all of them. The data contain 130,000 to 150,000 clones, approximately 90% of them singletons. The sequencing here drew on peripheral blood, taken on day 0 of AZD1222 vaccination. The receptors here all came from an adult in good health. CDR3s include the opening cysteine and the closing phenylalanine or tryptophan. The order of the fields is CDR3 protein, CDR3 DNA, J gene, D gene, V gene, clone size. The D gene is left open where the match is weak. Part of the rows lack a size; the others show once, few, many or a class for expanded clones.

CDR3aa: CASSFGTGGDLFF
CDR3nt: TGTGCCAGCAGTTTTGGGACAGGGGGAGATCTGTTTTTT
j_gene: TRBJ1-4
d_gene: TRBD1
v_gene: TRBV25-1
abundance: -

CDR3aa: CASSIDRGGAETQYF
CDR3nt: TGTGCCAGTAGTATTGACAGGGGAGGTGCGGAGACCCAGTACTTC
j_gene: TRBJ2-5
d_gene: TRBD1
v_gene: TRBV19
abundance: -

CDR3aa: CASSGGAGPSYEQYF
CDR3nt: TGTGCCAGCAGCGGAGGAGCGGGCCCCTCCTACGAGCAGTACTTC
j_gene: TRBJ2-7
d_gene: -
v_gene: TRBV7-2
abundance: -

CDR3aa: CASSYSTGAQPQHF
CDR3nt: TGTGCCAGCAGTTACTCGACGGGGGCTCAGCCCCAGCATTTT
j_gene: TRBJ1-5
d_gene: -
v_gene: TRBV6-2/TRBV6-3
abundance: -

CDR3aa: CASSSGKLMDDRAGGNQPQHF
CDR3nt: TGTGCCAGCAGCAGTGGGAAGTTGATGGACGACAGGGCCGGCGGCAATCAGCCCCAGCATTTT
j_gene: TRBJ1-5
d_gene: -
v_gene: TRBV21-1
abundance: -

CDR3aa: CASSFGAFSETQYF
CDR3nt: TGTGCCAGCAGTTTCGGGGCTTTTAGCGAGACCCAGTACTTC
j_gene: TRBJ2-5
d_gene: -
v_gene: TRBV6-2/TRBV6-3
abundance: -

CDR3aa: CSVAASGGAGVQYF
CDR3nt: TGCAGCGTAGCAGCTAGCGGGGGGGCCGGAGTGCAGTATTTT
j_gene: TRBJ2-3
d_gene: TRBD2
v_gene: TRBV29-1
abundance: once

CDR3aa: CASSIGISGGADLETQYF
CDR3nt: TGTGCCAGTAGTATTGGGATTAGCGGGGGGGCCGACTTAGAGACCCAGTACTTC
j_gene: TRBJ2-5
d_gene: TRBD2
v_gene: TRBV19
abundance: -

CDR3aa: CASSLDRAGNTIYF
CDR3nt: TGTGCCAGCAGCTTAGACAGGGCCGGAAACACCATATATTTT
j_gene: TRBJ1-3
d_gene: -
v_gene: TRBV11-2
abundance: -

CDR3aa: CASSLVRDRVYEQYF
CDR3nt: TGTGCCAGCAGCTTAGTTCGGGACAGAGTCTACGAGCAGTACTTC
j_gene: TRBJ2-7
d_gene: TRBD1
v_gene: TRBV5-5
abundance: -

CDR3aa: CASSSPLAGDEQYF
CDR3nt: TGTGCCAGCAGCTCACCCTTAGCGGGAGACGAGCAGTACTTC
j_gene: TRBJ2-7
d_gene: TRBD2
v_gene: TRBV7-9
abundance: -

CDR3aa: CASSLGTSSRTDTQYF
CDR3nt: TGTGCCAGCAGCCTTGGGACTAGCTCACGCACAGATACGCAGTATTTT
j_gene: TRBJ2-3
d_gene: TRBD2
v_gene: TRBV3-1/TRBV3-2
abundance: -

CDR3aa: CASSPGRYSEEPQHF
CDR3nt: TGTGCCAGCAGCCCCGGGAGGTACTCGGAAGAGCCCCAGCATTTT
j_gene: TRBJ1-5
d_gene: -
v_gene: TRBV5-8
abundance: -

CDR3aa: CASTDWAGDGYTF
CDR3nt: TGTGCCAGCACCGATTGGGCAGGGGACGGCTACACCTTC
j_gene: TRBJ1-2
d_gene: -
v_gene: TRBV6-5
abundance: -

CDR3aa: CASSYSISTEDGYTF
CDR3nt: TGTGCCAGCAGTTACTCTATTTCGACAGAGGATGGCTACACCTTC
j_gene: TRBJ1-2
d_gene: -
v_gene: TRBV6-7
abundance: few

CDR3aa: CASTTTGKVSPLHF
CDR3nt: TGTGCCAGCACCACTACAGGGAAAGTCTCACCCCTCCACTTT
j_gene: TRBJ1-6
d_gene: -
v_gene: TRBV27
abundance: -

CDR3aa: CASSRQGAVNQPQHF
CDR3nt: TGTGCCAGTAGTAGACAGGGGGCAGTAAATCAGCCCCAGCATTTT
j_gene: TRBJ1-5
d_gene: TRBD1
v_gene: TRBV19
abundance: -

CDR3aa: CASSQGHSGEQYF
CDR3nt: TGTGCCAGTAGTCAAGGCCATTCGGGGGAGCAGTACTTC
j_gene: TRBJ2-7
d_gene: -
v_gene: TRBV19
abundance: -

CDR3aa: CASSLAQGGVSYEQYF
CDR3nt: TGTGCCAGCAGTTTAGCCCAAGGGGGCGTCTCCTACGAGCAGTACTTC
j_gene: TRBJ2-7
d_gene: TRBD1
v_gene: TRBV28
abundance: -

CDR3aa: CASSRVGSTDTQYF
CDR3nt: TGTGCCAGCAGTCGAGTAGGTAGCACAGATACGCAGTATTTT
j_gene: TRBJ2-3
d_gene: -
v_gene: TRBV6-2/TRBV6-3
abundance: -

CDR3aa: CASSLSGNTIYF
CDR3nt: TGTGCCAGCAGCTTATCTGGAAACACCATATATTTT
j_gene: TRBJ1-3
d_gene: -
v_gene: TRBV7-2
abundance: -

CDR3aa: CASSMETGSYEQYF
CDR3nt: TGTGCCAGTAGTATGGAGACAGGCTCCTACGAGCAGTACTTC
j_gene: TRBJ2-7
d_gene: -
v_gene: TRBV19
abundance: -

CDR3aa: CASSLLRDSYEQYF
CDR3nt: TGTGCCAGCAGCTTATTGCGGGACAGCTACGAGCAGTACTTC
j_gene: TRBJ2-7
d_gene: -
v_gene: TRBV11-1
abundance: -

CDR3aa: CASRGLAGAHEQFF
CDR3nt: TGCGCCAGCAGGGGACTAGCGGGGGCCCATGAGCAGTTCTTC
j_gene: TRBJ2-1
d_gene: TRBD2
v_gene: TRBV5-1
abundance: once

CDR3aa: CASSLGIASPEAFF
CDR3nt: TGTGCCAGCAGCTTAGGGATCGCATCTCCTGAAGCTTTCTTT
j_gene: TRBJ1-1
d_gene: -
v_gene: TRBV7-2
abundance: -

CDR3aa: CASSVNPGYQETQYF
CDR3nt: TGTGCCAGCAGCGTAAATCCAGGGTACCAAGAGACCCAGTACTTC
j_gene: TRBJ2-5
d_gene: -
v_gene: TRBV11-1
abundance: -

CDR3aa: CASSPPYTDTQYF
CDR3nt: TGTGCCAGCAGTCCCCCCTACACAGATACGCAGTATTTT
j_gene: TRBJ2-3
d_gene: -
v_gene: TRBV6-5
abundance: -

CDR3aa: CASSYSGHPGVYRTEAFF
CDR3nt: TGTGCCAGCAGTTACTCGGGGCACCCAGGGGTTTATCGGACTGAAGCTTTCTTT
j_gene: TRBJ1-1
d_gene: -
v_gene: TRBV6-2/TRBV6-3
abundance: -

CDR3aa: CASSVGKQEPGDSPLHF
CDR3nt: TGCGCCAGCAGTGTAGGGAAGCAAGAACCTGGGGATTCACCCCTCCACTTT
j_gene: TRBJ1-6
d_gene: -
v_gene: TRBV10-1
abundance: -